This T cell receptor (beta chain) was found in a study of OX40 agonist ivuxolimab in advanced cancers. On the study more broadly: Administration of intravenous ivuxolimab to patients occurred every 2 weeks at 0.01 to 10 mg/kg. Study observations and caveats: The study did not work out the antigen specificity of the expanded peripheral T cells. Some patients who did not respond also had low normalized T-cell clonal expansion. Expanded clones belonging to CD8+ T cells outnumbered, on average, those of CD4+.

Points on this clone: Its target is unknown.

Produced via immunoSEQ multiplex PCR; TCRdb's table is partial and in-frame only. The data hold approximately 50,000 clones, with more than 75% observed a single time. Germline CDR1 is SGHRS and CDR2 is YFSETQ. V shed 1 base and J shed 9 bases, with 8 bases lying between them. CDR3 length: 13 amino acids. The receptor's source is an adult with an advanced solid tumor such as melanoma, head and neck, liver or kidney cancer. The chain couples TRBV5-1 to TRBJ1-6; no reliable D call. The material was CD4+ or CD8+ T cells sorted from blood, obtained in a trial of the OX40 agonist ivuxolimab. The CDR3 nucleotides read TGCGCCAGCAGCTTGAAGGATACTTCACCCCTCCACTTT. This gives the protein CASSLKDTSPLHF. Using reference TRBV5-1 and TRBJ1-6 for the parts outside the CDR3, the full variable domain is KAGVTQTPRYLIKTRGQQVTLSCSPISGHRSVSWYQQTPGQGLQFLFEYFSETQRNKGNFPGRFSGRQFSNSRSEMNVSTLELGDSALYLCASSLKDTSPLHFGNGTRLTVT.